The entry below describes one T cell receptor (beta chain). Its specificity is not known. These data come from a study of T cell responses to AZD1222 COVID-19 vaccine. Study results and caveats: Repertoires were obtained only post-peak T cell response. There were mostly white British donors and more females than males, and clonal diversity was possibly underestimated.

Libraries were prepared by immunoSEQ multiplex PCR; TCRdb keeps only in-frame clonotypes and omits some of them. The table records 120,000 or so clones, 90% of them present only once. CDR1 PRHDT and CDR2 FYEKMQ come from the germline V gene (reference sequence). This CDR3 is 14 amino acids long. With 1 base clipped from V and 7 bases from J, the junction kept 5 bases outside the gene matches. The starting material was peripheral blood, obtained on day 0 of AZD1222 vaccination. This chain joins TRBV13 and TRBJ2-7, with 9 bases identical to TRBD2. The origin of this receptor is an adult in good health. This CDR3 is CASSLALAGREQYF. The CDR3, as DNA: TGTGCCAGCAGCTTAGCCCTAGCGGGACGGGAGCAGTACTTC.